These T cell receptor beta chains were read from a single sample in a study of identical twins. TCRdb used MiXCR to reprocess the 5' RACE reads, holding one entry per CDR3 protein. The sample lists around 480,000 distinct CDR3 sequences, around 15% occurring once. The sample was also reused in another study, on yellow fever vaccine responses in identical twins.

Material: CD4+ T cells sorted from blood. These receptors were obtained from a woman between 18 and 30 years old in good health. Each CDR3 is given with its conserved first and last residue. A D gene is named only where the DNA matches it firmly. Part of the rows lack a size; the others show once, few, many or a class for expanded clones.

j_gene	v_gene	d_gene	abundance	CDR3nt	CDR3aa
TRBJ2-3	TRBV2	TRBD2	many	TGTGCCAGCAGCGGGGTGGCTAGCGGGTGGACAGATACGCAGTATTTT	CASSGVASGWTDTQYF
TRBJ2-3	TRBV20-1	TRBD2	few	TGCAGTGCTAGACGAGCGGGGACTGGAGCGGATACGCAGTATTTT	CSARRAGTGADTQYF
TRBJ2-3	TRBV6-1	.	few	TGTGCCAGCAGGGTTCGACTCGTAAAAGATACGCAGTATTTT	CASRVRLVKDTQYF
TRBJ2-7	TRBV6-1	TRBD2	few	TGTGCCAGCAGCCGTGAGCGGGGCCCCTACGAGCAGTACTTC	CASSRERGPYEQYF
TRBJ2-6	TRBV28	.	few	TGTGCCAGCAGTTTTTCACCTTGGAGCTCTGGGGCCAACGTCCTGACTTTC	CASSFSPWSSGANVLTF
TRBJ1-5	TRBV4-2	TRBD1	many	TGTGCCAGCAGCCAAGATCCGGGACAGGGACAGCCCCAGCATTTT	CASSQDPGQGQPQHF
TRBJ2-5	TRBV5-1	TRBD2	.	TGCGCCAGCAGCCGGCGGGGGGGCGAAGAGACCCAGTACTTC	CASSRRGGEETQYF
TRBJ1-6	TRBV7-3	.	many	TGTGCCAGCAGCGCCCCTTTTGGATCCCTCCACTTT	CASSAPFGSLHF
TRBJ2-1	TRBV14	.	few	TGTGCCAGCAGCCTATTTGCCCCCCGGGGATACAATGAGCAGTTCTTC	CASSLFAPRGYNEQFF
TRBJ2-3	TRBV20-1	.	few	TGCAGTGCTAGAGATGCAGAGCGTGTGGATACGCAGTATTTT	CSARDAERVDTQYF